The entry that follows covers one TCR beta chain sequence. It has no known antigen specificity. No much larger clone exists at a distance of one base, and base qualities are not known. This sample stems from a study of shared clonotypes between healthy human individuals (dated by TCRdb to 2018 to 2020). Study-wide context: A couple of women and three men aged 18 to 49 years were included in the cohort. Between about 0.94 and 10 billion PBMCs per donor were obtained by leukapheresis. To increase sequencing depth and limit assay-specific biases, different laboratories used diverse techniques to prepare libraries and sequence TCR repertoires. Blood TCR repertoires of five healthy adults were deeply sequenced to estimate repertoire size and the extent of clonotype sharing between individuals. Overall study results and their limits: The genetic and exposure-history diversity represented was limited by the small number of donors. Pairwise subsampling led to the expectation that sequencing depth would affect the degree of clonotype sharing among donors. Sampling was restricted to blood, and TCR repertoires in tissue are likely to differ from TCR repertoires in blood.

Using the deep immunoSEQ assay, TCR CDR3 regions were amplified from genomic DNA by multiplex PCR. Extracted genomic DNA from each cell subset was spread evenly across all wells of several immunoSEQ 96-well plates, with each plate serving as a replicate. For unsorted PBMC, 300 ng genomic DNA, equal to about 29,000 T cell genomes, was loaded into each replicate PCR. Unsorted PBMC genomic DNA was sequenced across ten immunoSEQ deep assay plates. Purified libraries were quantified with a Qubit 3.0 fluorometer, sized on a Bioanalyzer 2100, and re-quantified with the KAPA Library Quantification kit. A separate single-read 150-cycle Illumina NextSeq 550 flow cell was used to sequence each immunoSEQ 96-well plate. The original pipeline was this. The immunoSEQ output contained only junctional sequences without quality scores, so filtering could not match that applied to full-length reads. Sequences were annotated with PyIR, a Python wrapper for IgBLAST v1.9, and V/J genes and CDR3 were assigned using IMGT germline references. Reads were filtered out if the reads had weak V/J assignments (E-value above 1e-6), no CDR3, stop codons, out-of-frame junctions, or ambiguous translated residues. V3J clonotypes were defined as sequences sharing the same inferred V gene, J gene, and CDR3 amino acid sequence. The percentage overlap between two repertoires was calculated by dividing the number of shared unique clonotypes by the size of the smaller repertoire. Repertoire richness was assessed with RTK rarefaction, the Chao1 estimator, and Recon v2.1 estimates of unobserved clonotypes. TCRdb retrieved this table from immuneACCESS and kept in-frame rearrangements only. Not all clones are present; in checked studies, unresolved V genes account for under half, and no reason is known for the remainder. The DNA was the basis for D and trimming; V, J and clone size are from that table. In this sample the table shows around 530,000 clones, around 77% of which occur a single time. The leading ten clones occupy approximately 12% of the sample.

Healthy HIV-negative adults with no recently reported acute infections or vaccinations were included as donors. Every donor was a Caucasian adult residing in Nashville, Tennessee, USA. For unsorted samples, 100 million or so PBMCs were counted, and genomic DNA was extracted using the QIAamp DNA Blood Mini kit. After blood collection by leukapheresis, PBMCs were isolated using Ficoll-Histopaque density gradient centrifugation and then cryopreserved in the vapor phase of liquid nitrogen. Specimen: PBMCs. The clonotype originates from a middle-aged woman in good health. Some clones in this sample may be carry-over from other donors' samples.

The CDR3 here reads CASSLAGRTSAFRNEQYF. The DNA sequence is as follows: TGTGCCAGCAGCTTAGCGGGCAGGACCAGTGCATTCAGGAACGAGCAGTACTTC. The rearrangement combines TRBV7-2 with TRBJ2-7; the D segment cannot be called with confidence. The germline V gene encodes CDR1 SGHTA and CDR2 FQGNSA. A distance of 23 bases separates the germline ends of V and J, which lose 0 bases and 5 bases respectively. The CDR3 contains 18 residues, cysteine and phenylalanine counted. Of all the DNA, just the CDR3 is kept, 54 bases in frame from base 1.